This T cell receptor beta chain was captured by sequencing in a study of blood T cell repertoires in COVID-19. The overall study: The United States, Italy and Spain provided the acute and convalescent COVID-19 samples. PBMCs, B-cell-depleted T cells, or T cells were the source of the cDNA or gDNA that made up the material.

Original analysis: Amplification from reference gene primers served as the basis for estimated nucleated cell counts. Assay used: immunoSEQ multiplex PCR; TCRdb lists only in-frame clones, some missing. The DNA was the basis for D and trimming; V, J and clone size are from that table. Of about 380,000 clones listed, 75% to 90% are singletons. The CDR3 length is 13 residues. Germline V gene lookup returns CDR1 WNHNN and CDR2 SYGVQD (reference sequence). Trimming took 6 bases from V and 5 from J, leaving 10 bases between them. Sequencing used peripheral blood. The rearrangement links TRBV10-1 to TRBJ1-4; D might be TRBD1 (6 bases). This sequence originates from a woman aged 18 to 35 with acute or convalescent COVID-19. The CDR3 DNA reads TGCGCCAGCAGCCGGGACACGAATGAAAAACTGTTTTTT. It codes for CASSRDTNEKLFF.